The present T cell receptor beta chain was sequenced within a study of blood T cell repertoires in COVID-19. At the level of the study: COVID-19 samples, acute and convalescent, were from the United States, Italy and Spain. The cDNA or gDNA used as material had been derived from T cells, B-cell-depleted T cells, or PBMCs.

In the original analysis: Reference gene primer amplification in the assay estimated nucleated cell counts. The repertoire was sequenced with immunoSEQ multiplex PCR; TCRdb's copy has only in-frame clones and lacks some. V and J calls and clone size are as listed in that table; D and trimming were resolved from the DNA. Of more than 400,000 clones listed, 80% to 90% are singletons. The CDR3 covers 14 residues. The V end lost 6 bases, the J end lost 8 bases, and 19 bases lay between the germline ends. Germline values: CDR1 MDHEN, CDR2 SYDVKM. The chain joins TRBV28 to TRBJ1-1; D perhaps matches TRBD1 (5 bases). The sequence came from a human donor in a cohort sampled during active COVID-19. The sequenced material came from peripheral blood. The CDR3 nucleotides are TGTGCCAGCAGCCAGACGGTCGCGACAGCAGAAGCTTTCTTT. Protein sequence: CASSQTVATAEAFF. The full variable domain, rest sourced from reference TRBV28 and TRBJ1-1, is DVKVTQSSRYLVKRTGEKVFLECVQDMDHENMFWYRQDPGLGLRLIYFSYDVKMKEKGDIPEGYSVSREKKERFSLILESASTNQTSMYLCASSQTVATAEAFFGQGTRLTVV.